A single sample is the source of the 27 T cell receptor beta chains below, sequenced in a study of low-dose radiotherapy and immunotherapy resistance in tumors. Primers targeting TRAV and TRBV primed first-strand cDNA, covering alpha and beta chains. Both a constant-region primer and a V-primer adapter served to amplify TCRs across roughly 22 PCR cycles. TCRdb passed the reads through MiXCR, listing each CDR3 protein once. The sample has fewer than 95,000 distinct CDR3 sequences; just under 9.5% are singletons. Noted time point: before trial treatment. Specimen: PBMCs, collected before treatment. All receptors come from a male donor with prostate cancer.

Ten or more counts support this clonotype. The V and J genes are TRBV3-1 and TRBJ2-1; 11 bases fit TRBD2. Germline-derived CDR1 and CDR2 are LGHDT and YNNKEL (reference sequence). Germline trimming cut 4 bases from V and 4 bases from J; bases unmatched to any gene: 6. CDR3 length: 16 amino acids. CDR3 sequence reads: CASSRPTSGRYNEQFF. DNA for the CDR3: TGTGCCAGCAGCCGCCCCACTAGCGGGAGATACAATGAGCAGTTCTTC.

This clonotype was seen repeatedly, ten times or more. The chain employs TRBV20-1 and TRBJ2-7; 7 bases are a match to TRBD2. After removal of 4 bases from V and 5 bases from J, the junction contained 11 bases not matched to a gene. Germline CDR1 and CDR2: DFQATT and SNEGSKA (reference sequence). CDR3 length: 14 amino acids. The CDR3 protein is CSATRPGGCNEQYF. In DNA form, the CDR3 reads TGCAGTGCTACTCGTCCGGGGGGTTGTAACGAGCAGTACTTC.

The CDR3 here is CASSLSGTGGYGELFF. The CDR3 bases are TGTGCCAGCAGTTTATCCGGGACAGGGGGTTACGGGGAGCTGTTTTTT. The gene calls are TRBV28 and TRBJ2-2; 11 bases are a match to TRBD1. V was clipped by 1 base and J by 7 bases; unmatched bases: 5. Germline CDR1 and CDR2: MDHEN and SYDVKM. The CDR3 consists of 16 residues.

In this sample, this clonotype turned up many times. The chain carries TRBV12-3 or TRBV12-4 and TRBJ2-3, with D unclear. The CDR3 runs 13 residues. V lost 1 base and J 4 bases, leaving 6 bases between the germline ends. The CDR3 sequence is CASSLGIPDTQYF. Written as DNA, the CDR3 is TGTGCCAGCAGTTTAGGGATCCCAGATACGCAGTATTTT.

This clonotype was counted at least ten times. The chain employs TRBV12-3 or TRBV12-4 and TRBJ2-7; 10 bases match TRBD1. Trimming removed 3 bases from V and 5 bases from J; junction bases left unmatched: 4. CDR3 size: 14 residues. The CDR3 loop reads CASSLGTGVHEQYF. CDR3 sequence (DNA): TGTGCCAGCAGTTTGGGGACAGGGGTCCACGAGCAGTACTTC.

This clonotype was seen at least ten times. This sequence joins TRBV30 and TRBJ2-3, with 15 nucleotides matching TRBD2. The CDR3 loop spans 15 amino acids. CDR1 GTSNPN and CDR2 SVGIG come from the germline V gene (reference sequence). V shed 4 bases, J shed 4 bases, and the junction held 3 bases outside the gene matches. CDR3 region: CAWKGLAGGADTQYF. CDR3 coding DNA: TGTGCCTGGAAGGGACTAGCGGGAGGAGCAGATACGCAGTATTTT.

This clonotype has a handful of counts. A read error is likely here: a far larger clone is one base away. The chain uses TRBV27 and TRBJ2-3; no definite D call. V lost 10 bases and J 2 bases, leaving 13 bases between the germline ends. The CDR3 covers 13 residues. In germline, CDR1 is MNHEY, CDR2 SMNVEV (reference sequence). CDR3 residues: CAIRTVVTDTQYF. CDR3 nucleotides: TGTGCCATCCGGACGGTAGTCACAGATACGCAGTATTTT.

The table lists this clonotype with many counts. An end of the junction does not agree with germline; a read error may underlie this. The V and J genes are TRBV5-1 and TRBJ2-2; a possible D gene is TRBD1 (8 bases). The germline V gene has CDR1 SGHRS and CDR2 YFSETQ. The CDR3 runs 14 residues. The CDR3 nucleotides read TGTGCCAGCAGCGGGACAGGAAACACCGGGGAGCTGTTTTTT. Translated: CASSGTGNTGELFF.

This clonotype was recorded many times. This rearrangement joins TRBV12-3 or TRBV12-4 to TRBJ2-7; TRBD1 aligns across 7 bases. After removal of 4 bases from V and 0 bases from J, the junction contained 6 bases not matched to a gene. This CDR3 is built from 15 residues. CDR3 sequence: CASSSITGDSYEQYF. In DNA form, the CDR3 reads TGTGCCAGCAGTTCCATCACAGGGGACTCCTACGAGCAGTACTTC.

Ten or more counts support this clonotype. The V gene is TRBV18, the J gene TRBJ2-7, with D unclear. CDR1 KGHSH and CDR2 LQKENI come from the germline V gene. This CDR3 is 14 amino acids long. V lost 2 bases, J lost 1 base, and 9 bases lay in between. The CDR3 nucleotides read TGTGCCAGCTCACCAGGGATCCAATCCTACGAGCAGTACTTC. This sequence encodes CASSPGIQSYEQYF. Variable domain in full (rest from reference TRBV18 and TRBJ2-7): NAGVMQNPRHLVRRRGQEARLRCSPMKGHSHVYWYRQLPEEGLKFMVYLQKENIIDESGMPKERFSAEFPKEGPSILRIQQVVRGDSAAYFCASSPGIQSYEQYFGPGTRLTVT.

V gene TRBV20-1 combines with J gene TRBJ2-1; D remains unclear. V gave up 0 bases and J gave up 2 bases, with 14 bases separating them. CDR3 size: 16 residues. CDR1 DFQATT and CDR2 SNEGSKA come from the germline V gene (reference sequence). The CDR3 here is CSARDRHFLTYNEQFF. CDR3 DNA: TGCAGTGCTAGAGACCGACACTTCTTAACCTACAATGAGCAGTTCTTC.

This clonotype was detected ten times or more. The chain is built from TRBV19 and TRBJ2-5; D not resolved. The CDR3 runs 14 residues. Germline V gene sequence: CDR1 LNHDA, CDR2 SQIVND (reference sequence). Deletions cut 5 bases from V and 5 bases from J, with 15 bases between. The CDR3 is CASSPRSPGETQYF. In DNA, the CDR3 is TGTGCCAGTAGTCCCCGAAGCCCCGGGGAGACCCAGTACTTC.

This clonotype has ten or more counts. The chain joins TRBV7-2 to TRBJ1-2, with a weak D call TRBD1 (5 bases). Germline lookup yields CDR1 SGHTA and CDR2 FQGNSA. V was clipped by 7 bases and J by 5 bases, with 14 bases between them. CDR3 length: 13 residues. The chain's CDR3 is CASTGTAGYGYTF. The CDR3, as DNA: TGTGCCAGCACCGGGACCGCCGGGTATGGCTACACCTTC.

This clonotype was seen repeatedly, ten times or more. This chain uses TRBV9 with TRBJ2-4; D possibly corresponds to TRBD2 (6 bases). Trimming removed 3 bases from V and 6 bases from J, with 13 bases in between. CDR1 SGDLS and CDR2 YYNGEE come from the germline V gene. CDR3 length: 14 residues. CDR3 protein: CASSGQRVSNIQYF. DNA of the CDR3: TGTGCCAGCAGCGGTCAGCGGGTATCAAACATTCAGTACTTC.

This clonotype was counted at least ten times. V is TRBV6-2 or TRBV6-3 and J is TRBJ2-1, with D possibly TRBD1 on 6 matching bases. Trimming pared 5 bases from V and 4 bases from J, leaving 12 bases between. This CDR3 is 14 amino acids long. CDR1 and CDR2 from the germline V gene are MNHEY and SVGEGT. The DNA of the CDR3 is TGTGCCAGCAGTGGGGGCGTATTGTACAATGAGCAGTTCTTC. Translating gives CASSGGVLYNEQFF.

This clonotype was recorded at least ten times. The genes are TRBV7-2 and TRBJ2-3, with 9 bases fitting TRBD1. V was pared by 3 bases and J by 7 bases, with 14 bases of the junction left unmatched. The CDR3 consists of 17 residues. Per germline, CDR1 SGHTA and CDR2 FQGNSA. CDR3 loop: CASSLVPGQGGGYTQYF. The CDR3 DNA sequence: TGTGCCAGCAGCTTGGTTCCGGGACAGGGTGGAGGATATACGCAGTATTTT.

This clonotype was recorded many times. This chain joins TRBV11-2 and TRBJ2-3; either TRBD1 or TRBD2 may fit D (5 bases each). CDR3 length equals 15 residues. The ends were cut back, 3 bases at V and 2 bases at J, with 12 bases in the middle. Germline CDR1 and CDR2: SGHAT and FQNNGV. The CDR3: CASSFWGLDTDTQYF. The CDR3 DNA sequence: TGTGCCAGCAGCTTTTGGGGGTTAGACACAGATACGCAGTATTTT.

This clonotype occurred many times. The V and J genes are TRBV5-1 and TRBJ1-4; D gene ambiguous. Germline V gives CDR1 SGHRS, CDR2 YFSETQ. V was pared by 7 bases and J by 4 bases, with 17 bases between. The CDR3 runs to 15 residues. The CDR3 protein is CASRTEWGINEKLFF. The CDR3 DNA is TGCGCCAGCCGAACAGAGTGGGGAATTAATGAAAAACTGTTTTTT.

This clonotype was picked up many times. The genes are TRBV7-9 and TRBJ1-4; D is possibly TRBD1 (6 bases). The CDR3 covers 16 residues. Trimming took off 5 bases at V and 8 bases at J, with 21 bases between the two ends. Germline values: CDR1 SEHNR, CDR2 FQNEAQ (reference sequence). CDR3 bases: TGTGCCAGCAGCACCCGAGGGGGGGAGCGGGTCGAAAAACTGTTTTTT. Amino acids: CASSTRGGERVEKLFF.

This clonotype occurred many times. The chain uses TRBV25-1 and TRBJ2-7; no clear D gene. The germline V gene encodes CDR1 MGHDK and CDR2 SYGVNS. Trimming removed 3 bases at V and 3 bases at J, with 9 bases between. CDR3 size: 13 residues. CDR3 sequence reads: CASSDIAYYEQYF. The DNA for the CDR3 is TGTGCCAGCAGTGACATAGCCTACTACGAGCAGTACTTC.

Concerning this clonotype itself: No DNA is shown, since the ends of the CDR3 on it are uncertain; the CDR3 is the one TCRdb lists. This chain uses TRBV12-3 or TRBV12-4 with TRBJ2-2; the table gives TRBD1 as D, unverified against the DNA. The CDR3 numbers 16 amino acids, ends counted. This chain's CDR3 is CASSLTVAGSGELFFF.

The chain has TRBV3-1 and TRBJ2-7; the match to TRBD2 covers 9 bases. Germline trimming cut 3 bases from V and 5 bases from J; bases unmatched to any gene: 8. CDR1 is LGHDT, CDR2 YNNKEL, per germline (reference sequence). The CDR3 loop spans 15 amino acids. The CDR3 bases are TGTGCCAGCAGCCAGATAGCGGGAGTCTGGGACGAGCAGTACTTC. Residues: CASSQIAGVWDEQYF.

This clonotype was seen many times. V and J are TRBV7-2 and TRBJ2-1; D perhaps matches TRBD1 (6 bases). This CDR3 comprises 16 residues. V lost 5 bases, J lost 4 bases, and 18 bases lay in between. Germline loops: CDR1 SGHTA, CDR2 FQGNSA. The CDR3 spells CASSNYGAGEYNEQFF. The CDR3 DNA is TGTGCCAGCAGCAACTACGGGGCAGGGGAATACAATGAGCAGTTCTTC.

This clonotype was observed many times. The rearrangement uses TRBV12-5 and TRBJ1-2, with a possible D match to TRBD1 (6 bases). CDR3 length equals 18 residues. Germline assignment: CDR1 LGHNT and CDR2 FRNRAP. V was pared by 6 bases and J by 1 base, with 24 bases between. The CDR3 sequence is CASGAGAEDRRGNYGYTF. CDR3 bases: TGTGCTAGTGGGGCAGGGGCTGAAGATAGGAGGGGTAACTATGGCTACACCTTC.

This clonotype was counted at least ten times. V is TRBV4-2 and J is TRBJ1-6; possible D gene TRBD1, 6 bases. The CDR3 runs to 15 residues. The germline V and J ends were trimmed by 0 bases and 10 bases, with 13 bases remaining between them. Germline V gene sequence: CDR1 LGHNA, CDR2 YNFKEQ. For the CDR3, the DNA is TGTGCCAGCAGCCAAGAGGCAGGGGTCTCCTCACCCCTCCACTTT. Translation gives CASSQEAGVSSPLHF.

This clonotype was seen many times. The chain uses TRBV27 and TRBJ1-1; D possibly corresponds to TRBD1 (6 bases). V dropped 9 bases and J dropped 0 bases, with 11 bases sitting between them. CDR1 and CDR2 from the germline V gene are MNHEY and SMNVEV (reference sequence). The CDR3 covers 13 residues. The CDR3 coding sequence is TGTGCCAGTTGGACAGCCATGAACACTGAAGCTTTCTTT. It codes for CASWTAMNTEAFF.

The chain links TRBV5-1 to TRBJ1-2, with 7 bases identical to TRBD1. The germline V gene encodes CDR1 SGHRS and CDR2 YFSETQ. CDR3 length equals 13 residues. Trimming removed 4 bases from V and 4 bases from J; junction bases left unmatched: 4. The CDR3 sequence: CASSRDSLYGYTF. CDR3 DNA: TGCGCCAGCAGCCGGGACAGTCTCTATGGCTACACCTTC.